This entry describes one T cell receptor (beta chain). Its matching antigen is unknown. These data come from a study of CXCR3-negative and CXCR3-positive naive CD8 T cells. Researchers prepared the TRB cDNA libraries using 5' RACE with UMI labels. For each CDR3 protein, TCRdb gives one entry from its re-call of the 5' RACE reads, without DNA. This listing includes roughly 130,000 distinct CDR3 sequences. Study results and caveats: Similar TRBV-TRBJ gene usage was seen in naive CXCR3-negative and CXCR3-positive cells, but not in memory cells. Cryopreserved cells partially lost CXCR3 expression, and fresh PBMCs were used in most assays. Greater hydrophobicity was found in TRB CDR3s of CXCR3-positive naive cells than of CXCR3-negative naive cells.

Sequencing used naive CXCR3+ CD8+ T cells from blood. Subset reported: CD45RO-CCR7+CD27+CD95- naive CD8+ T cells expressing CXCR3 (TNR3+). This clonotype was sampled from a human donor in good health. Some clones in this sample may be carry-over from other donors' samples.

CDR3 sequence: CASSQEGAWAGEAFF. The chain carries TRBV4-2 and TRBJ1-1; TCRdb's D gene call, TRBD1, goes unchecked for lack of DNA. This CDR3 contains 15 residues. The germline gives CDR1 LGHNA, CDR2 YNFKEQ.